Listed here are 23 T cell receptor beta chains from one sample, sequenced in a study of T cells in Graves' hyperthyroidism and ophthalmopathy. The investigators amplified TCR beta CDR3 regions from RNA transcripts. TCR CDR3 regions were first amplified by RT-PCR with HTBI primers. TCRdb independently ran MiXCR on the multiplex PCR reads; one entry per CDR3 protein. This table has about 380,000 distinct CDR3 sequences, roughly 13% appearing once. Material: blood. Receptor source: a man aged 25-45 years with Graves' hyperthyroidism that later progressed to Graves' ophthalmopathy.

This clonotype appeared a few times. In DNA, the CDR3 is TGCGCCAGCAGCCTTAGCCGGGACAGGAGCTACGAGCAGTACTTC. It specifies CASSLSRDRSYEQYF. This chain links TRBV4-1 with TRBJ2-7; TRBD1 matches 8 bases. V trimming: 4 bases; J trimming: 3 bases; junction bases outside the gene matches: 8. This CDR3 spans 15 amino acids. From germline, CDR1 is MGHRA and CDR2 YSYEKL.

This clonotype was counted at least ten times. The chain links TRBV6-1 to TRBJ1-6; D is unclear. Trimming cost V 7 bases and J 10 bases, with 11 bases left between them. From germline, CDR1 is MNHNS and CDR2 SASEGT. This CDR3 has 12 amino acids. The DNA for the CDR3 is TGTGCCAGCAAAAAAGGGCTATCACCCCTCCACTTT. It is translated as CASKKGLSPLHF.

This clonotype has more than one count but fewer than ten. The chain combines TRBV10-3 with TRBJ1-3; D gene unclear. The germline V gene encodes CDR1 ENHRY and CDR2 SYGVKD. This CDR3 contains 15 residues. Trimming pared 3 bases from V and 0 bases from J, leaving 9 bases between. CDR3 sequence reads: CAISELQSSGNTIYF. CDR3 DNA: TGTGCCATCAGTGAATTACAGTCCTCTGGAAACACCATATATTTT.

The chain links TRBV24-1 to TRBJ1-5; TRBD1 matches at 10 bases. V was clipped by 5 bases and J by 7 bases; unmatched bases: 7. The CDR3 runs 15 residues. Germline V CDR1 and CDR2: KGHDR, SFDVKD. The CDR3 sequence is CATSGADRGGQPQHF. CDR3 nucleotide sequence: TGTGCCACCAGTGGGGCGGACAGGGGGGGCCAGCCCCAGCATTTT.

This clonotype was seen ten or more times. J is TRBJ2-7 and V is TRBV12-3 or TRBV12-4; D remains ambiguous. This CDR3 has 14 amino acids. Trimming took 1 base from V and 2 from J, leaving 9 bases between them. The CDR3 reads CASSLVRPPYEQYF. DNA of the CDR3: TGTGCCAGCAGTTTAGTCAGGCCACCCTACGAGCAGTACTTC.

This clonotype was seen more than once but under ten times. V and J are TRBV5-1 and TRBJ2-1; tentative D call: TRBD1 (6 bases). The CDR3 totals 13 residues. The germline gives CDR1 SGHRS, CDR2 YFSETQ. V lost 4 bases and J lost 7, with 12 bases in between. CDR3 in DNA: TGCGCCAGCAGCGAAACAGGGTTGAATGAGCAGTTCTTC. This codes for CASSETGLNEQFF.

This clonotype has just a few counts. The CDR3 is CSARPTSGGRYEQFF. The CDR3 DNA is TGCAGTGCTAGGCCAACTAGCGGGGGGAGATATGAGCAGTTCTTC. J is TRBJ2-1 and V is TRBV20-1, with TRBD2 identical over 12 bases. With V trimmed by 3 bases and J by 8 bases, 8 bases remained unmatched. CDR3 length: 15 residues. In germline, CDR1 is DFQATT, CDR2 SNEGSKA (reference sequence).

In this sample, this clonotype turned up many times. This chain links TRBV6-1 with TRBJ1-2; 7 nucleotides match TRBD1. The CDR3 is made up of 14 amino acids. Germline V gene sequence: CDR1 MNHNS, CDR2 SASEGT. With 5 bases clipped from V and 3 bases from J, the junction kept 6 bases outside the gene matches. The CDR3 coding sequence is TGTGCCAGCAGTTCCGACAGGGCGTACTATGGCTACACCTTC. Amino acid sequence: CASSSDRAYYGYTF.

Points on this clonotype: A much larger clone lies one base from this, so it may be a read error. V is TRBV28 and J is TRBJ1-5, with D tentatively TRBD1 (5 bases). V shed 5 bases and J shed 5 bases, with 16 bases lying between them. This CDR3 comprises 15 residues. Germline V gives CDR1 MDHEN, CDR2 SYDVKM. The CDR3 spells CASSPQGRAYQPQHF. CDR3 in DNA: TGTGCCAGCAGTCCCCAGGGAAGGGCTTATCAGCCCCAGCATTTT.

This clonotype was seen ten or more times. V gene TRBV28 combines with J gene TRBJ1-6; 10 bases match TRBD1. Per the germline V gene, CDR1 is MDHEN and CDR2 is SYDVKM. V lost 3 bases, J lost 7 bases, and 3 bases stayed unmatched. The CDR3 is 15 amino acids. Here the CDR3 DNA reads TGTGCCAGCAGTTTGGGGGGACAGGGGAATTCACCCCTCCACTTT. Translating gives CASSLGGQGNSPLHF.

This clonotype was counted once. This chain uses TRBV30 with TRBJ2-3; 12 bases align to TRBD2. The CDR3 loop spans 17 amino acids. The germline V gene encodes CDR1 GTSNPN and CDR2 SVGIG (reference sequence). J gave up 1 base and V 4 bases, and 9 bases lay outside the gene matches. Written as DNA, the CDR3 is TGTGCCTGGACCGCCGGGTGGACTAGCGGGGGCACAGATACGCAGTATTTT. This encodes CAWTAGWTSGGTDTQYF.

The chain recombines TRBV10-1 with TRBJ2-2, with D possibly TRBD1 on 6 matching bases. The CDR3 extends over 15 amino acids. Germline CDR1 WNHNN, CDR2 SYGVQD (reference sequence). The V and J ends lost 3 bases and 3 bases respectively, with 11 bases between them. DNA for the CDR3: TGCGCCAGCAGTGATCAGGGGTGGGACACCGGGGAGCTGTTTTTT. Its protein is CASSDQGWDTGELFF.

A few counts support this clonotype. The CDR3 DNA reads TGTGCCAGCAGCTTAGGGGGGCGGCCGACAGATACGCAGTATTTT. Translated, it gives CASSLGGRPTDTQYF. V and J are TRBV13 and TRBJ2-3; maybe TRBD1 (5 bases). The germline V gene has CDR1 PRHDT and CDR2 FYEKMQ (reference sequence). The V gene lost 0 bases and the J gene lost 3 bases, with 10 bases spanning the gap. The CDR3 contains 15 residues. Combining the CDR3 with reference TRBV13 and TRBJ2-3 gives the whole variable domain AAGVIQSPRHLIKEKRETATLKCYPIPRHDTVYWYQQGPGQDPQFLISFYEKMQSDKGSIPDRFSAQQFSDYHSELNMSSLELGDSALYFCASSLGGRPTDTQYFGPGTRLTVL.

This clonotype appeared many times. The chain uses TRBV5-6 and TRBJ2-7, with D perhaps assigned TRBD1 or TRBD2 (6 bases each). Trimming stripped 2 bases from V and 5 bases from J, with 14 bases between. CDR3 length: 14 amino acids. Germline V lookup: CDR1 SGHDT, CDR2 YYEEEE. The CDR3 region is CASSLGGIRNEQYF. The CDR3 region has the DNA TGTGCCAGCAGCTTAGGGGGGATCAGGAACGAGCAGTACTTC.

This clonotype was recorded at least ten times. The V gene is TRBV12-3 or TRBV12-4, the J gene TRBJ2-3; D is unclear. This CDR3 is 12 amino acids long. The V end lost 5 bases, the J end lost 2 bases, and 5 bases lay between the germline ends. The CDR3 is CASSLYTDTQYF. The CDR3 DNA is TGTGCCAGCAGTCTATACACAGATACGCAGTATTTT.

This clonotype was found many times. The chain links TRBV2 to TRBJ2-1; D remains unclear. There are 10 residues in the CDR3. Germline assignment: CDR1 SNHLY and CDR2 FYNNEI. V lost 2 bases and J lost 10, with 3 bases in between. In DNA form, the CDR3 reads TGTGCCAGCAGTGAATACGAGCAGTTCTTC. It is translated as CASSEYEQFF. Based on the CDR3 plus reference TRBV2 and TRBJ2-1, the full variable domain is EPEVTQTPSHQVTQMGQEVILRCVPISNHLYFYWYRQILGQKVEFLVSFYNNEISEKSEIFDDQFSVERPDGSNFTLKIRSTKLEDSAMYFCASSEYEQFFGPGTRLTVL.

This clonotype was recorded at least ten times. The chain has TRBV27 and TRBJ2-5; 7 bases fit TRBD1. V trimming: 5 bases; J trimming: 4 bases; junction bases outside the gene matches: 13. There are 16 residues in the CDR3. In germline, CDR1 is MNHEY, CDR2 SMNVEV (reference sequence). The CDR3 DNA reads as TGTGCCAGCAGTCCGAACAGGGGAGTGATCGGAGAGACCCAGTACTTC. Translating it yields CASSPNRGVIGETQYF.

The chain links TRBV4-1 to TRBJ2-5; 12 bases match TRBD2. The CDR3 contains 17 residues. Germline CDR1 MGHRA, CDR2 YSYEKL. Losses at the gene ends were 0 bases for V and 6 bases for J; bases not matched to a gene: 8. CDR3 in DNA: TGCGCCAGCAGCCAAGATCCCCTAGCGGGGGGGCCGAAGACCCAGTACTTC. Its protein is CASSQDPLAGGPKTQYF.

Many counts were recorded for this clonotype. This rearrangement joins TRBV9 to TRBJ1-1; TRBD1 matches 8 bases. With V trimmed by 3 bases and J by 3 bases, 4 bases remained unmatched. Germline CDR1 reads SGDLS; CDR2 reads YYNGEE. The CDR3 spans 14 residues. The DNA of the CDR3 is TGTGCCAGCAGCGAACAGGGGGAAGACACTGAAGCTTTCTTT. This codes for CASSEQGEDTEAFF.

There are a few counts of this clonotype. The CDR3 loop reads CASNLLGENTEAFF. DNA for the CDR3: TGCGCCAGCAACCTCTTGGGGGAGAACACTGAAGCTTTCTTT. The chain recombines TRBV5-1 with TRBJ1-1; D is possibly TRBD1 (5 bases). The V end lost 6 bases, the J end lost 1 base, and 13 bases lay between the germline ends. CDR1 is SGHRS, CDR2 YFSETQ, per germline. The CDR3 length is 14 residues.

This clonotype occurred a few times. The V and J genes are TRBV20-1 and TRBJ2-3; D call uncertain. Germline assignment: CDR1 DFQATT and CDR2 SNEGSKA (reference sequence). V was trimmed by 1 base and J by 4 bases, leaving 12 bases between them. CDR3 length: 14 amino acids. In DNA, the CDR3 is TGCAGTGCTAGAGTGAGGAACCGACCAGATACGCAGTATTTT. Protein sequence: CSARVRNRPDTQYF.

This clonotype was seen at least ten times. This chain links TRBV18 with TRBJ2-1, with no clear D. Germline assignment: CDR1 KGHSH and CDR2 LQKENI. This CDR3 spans 13 amino acids. V lost 6 bases and J lost 5, with 11 bases in between. The CDR3 here is CASSSDRNNEQFF. For the CDR3, the DNA is TGTGCCAGCTCGTCGGACCGGAACAATGAGCAGTTCTTC.

There are many counts of this clonotype. The chain is built from TRBV7-8 and TRBJ2-7; 8 bases map to TRBD1. Germline lookup yields CDR1 SGHVS and CDR2 FQNEAQ. The CDR3 covers 14 residues. V lost 5 bases to trimming and J lost 3 bases; unmatched junction nucleotides: 6. The CDR3 DNA sequence: TGTGCCAGCAGCCAAACCGGGACAGGCTACGAGCAGTACTTC. Its translation is CASSQTGTGYEQYF.